This T cell receptor beta chain is drawn from a study of blood T cell repertoires in COVID-19. Study as a whole: T cells, B-cell-depleted T cells, or PBMCs provided the cDNA or gDNA that served as material.

Repertoires were generated with immunoSEQ multiplex PCR, while TCRdb's copy carries only in-frame clones and drops some. The data show 150,000 to 200,000 clones, 70% to 90% seen once. The CDR3 covers 13 residues. V lost 5 bases, J lost 2 bases, and 12 bases lay in between. Germline V CDR1 and CDR2: GTSNPN, SVGIG (reference sequence). The TCR originated in a human donor with active or convalescent COVID-19. The donor label of this sample is uncertain. The J gene is TRBJ1-2, the V gene TRBV30; possible D gene TRBD1, 6 bases. The material sequenced was peripheral blood. As DNA, the CDR3 is TGTGCCTGGGCCGCCGGGACAAACTATGGCTACACCTTC. Amino acids: CAWAAGTNYGYTF.